This passage covers 23 T cell receptor beta chains from one sample sequenced in a study of cytomegalovirus exposure and HLA in healthy donors. PCR was performed using 60 Vbeta and 13 Jbeta primers. This table comes from immunoSEQ multiplex PCR, and its TCRdb copy is limited to in-frame clones, with some not included. Counted here are under 150,000 clones, 78% occurring once; the ten biggest clones make up less than 3%. Sequencing was done on a sample of PBMCs. These receptors originate from a male donor in good health and CMV-seronegative.

The J gene is TRBJ1-1, the V gene TRBV9; D gene ambiguous. The CDR3 is 14 amino acids. V lost 0 bases, J lost 0 bases, and 6 bases lay in between. Germline CDR1 SGDLS, CDR2 YYNGEE. The CDR3 protein is CASSVAQLNTEAFF. The CDR3 coding sequence is TGTGCCAGCAGCGTAGCACAGCTGAACACTGAAGCTTTCTTT.

This chain joins TRBV27 and TRBJ1-1, with 9 bases identical to TRBD1. CDR1 is MNHEY and CDR2 is SMNVEV in the germline V gene (reference sequence). V lost 2 bases and J lost 3; bases outside the gene matches: 1. The CDR3 runs 14 residues. DNA of the CDR3: TGTGCCAGCAGTTTACGGGACAGGGACACTGAAGCTTTCTTT. Residues: CASSLRDRDTEAFF.

V is TRBV7-3 and J is TRBJ2-5; the match to TRBD2 covers 10 bases. J lost 4 bases, V lost 5 bases, and 10 bases had no gene match. The germline V gene encodes CDR1 SGHTA and CDR2 FQGTGA. The CDR3 is made up of 16 amino acids. This chain's CDR3 is CASSPGLGLALETQYF. Here the CDR3 DNA reads TGTGCCAGCAGCCCAGGTCTGGGACTAGCGTTAGAGACCCAGTACTTC.

This sequence joins TRBV29-1 and TRBJ1-2; possibly TRBD1 for D (6 bases). Germline V gene data show CDR1 as SQVTM and CDR2 as ANQGSEA. Trimming pared 8 bases from V and 0 bases from J, leaving 13 bases between. The CDR3 loop spans 13 amino acids. In DNA form, the CDR3 reads TGCAGCACAGGGACAATCTCTAACTATGGCTACACCTTC. Translated, it gives CSTGTISNYGYTF.

The chain carries TRBV21-1 and TRBJ1-1. TRBV21-1 is reported as a pseudogene. The CDR3 loop spans 16 amino acids. The CDR3 DNA reads as TGTGCCAGCAGCAAAGGAGGCAGAAAATTGAACACTGAAGCTTTCTTT. It is translated as CASSKGGRKLNTEAFF.

The CDR3 here is CASMGASRDDEQFF. CDR3 in DNA: TGTGCCAGCATGGGTGCGTCGCGGGACGATGAGCAGTTCTTC. The rearrangement links TRBV9 to TRBJ2-1, with D perhaps TRBD2 (6 bases). Deletions cut 6 bases from V and 8 bases from J, with 18 bases between. This CDR3 is built from 14 residues. The germline gives CDR1 SGDLS, CDR2 YYNGEE.

V usage is TRBV29-1 and J usage is TRBJ2-5; TRBD1 might be the D (6 bases). The J call may not be correct, given that the DNA end is closer to TRBJ2-7. The CDR3 loop spans 14 amino acids. Germline CDR1 and CDR2: SQVTM and ANQGSEA. CDR3 nucleotides: TGCAGCGTTGTGGGAATCAGGGGTTCCTACGAGCAGTACTTC. Its translation: CSVVGIRGSYEQYF.

A note on this clone: An end of the junction differs from the germline gene, which may be a read error. V gene TRBV10-3 combines with J gene TRBJ2-7; the D is unclear. The CDR3 has 12 amino acids. Per germline, CDR1 ENHRY and CDR2 SYGVKD. As DNA, the CDR3 is TGTGCCATCAGCAGGAACTCCGACGAGCAGTACTTC. Amino acids: CAISRNSDEQYF.

The V call is TRBV6-6, the J call TRBJ1-5; 8 bases agree with TRBD1. This CDR3 has 14 amino acids. In germline, CDR1 is MNHNY, CDR2 SVGAGI (reference sequence). V was clipped by 6 bases and J by 4 bases; unmatched bases: 5. The CDR3 protein is CASSTTGGNQPQHF. CDR3 in DNA: TGTGCCAGCAGCACCACAGGGGGGAATCAGCCCCAGCATTTT.

The chain combines TRBV18 with TRBJ1-6; no clear D. This CDR3 has 14 amino acids. V was cut by 4 bases and J by 4 bases, with 8 bases left in between. CDR1 is KGHSH, CDR2 LQKENI, per germline. The CDR3 loop is CASSLTEYNSPLHF. The CDR3 DNA reads as TGTGCCAGCTCACTGACGGAGTATAATTCACCCCTCCACTTT.

The gene calls are TRBV30 and TRBJ1-3; D is undetermined. The CDR3 length is 15 residues. Trimming left V 3 bases short and J 0 bases short, with 12 bases between. Germline CDR1 and CDR2: GTSNPN and SVGIG (reference sequence). The CDR3 sequence is CAWSEDTTSGNTIYF. The CDR3 DNA reads as TGTGCCTGGAGCGAAGACACAACCTCTGGAAACACCATATATTTT.

This rearrangement joins TRBV27 to TRBJ1-5, with 9 bases that match TRBD1. The trim removed 6 bases at V and 3 bases at J, leaving 9 bases unmatched. This CDR3 has 16 residues. The V gene's germline CDR1 is MNHEY and CDR2 SMNVEV (reference sequence). The CDR3 sequence: CASRWGGTGLNQPQHF. CDR3 in DNA: TGTGCCAGCAGGTGGGGGGGGACAGGGCTCAATCAGCCCCAGCATTTT.

The chain carries TRBV19 and TRBJ2-7; the match to TRBD2 covers 11 bases. Germline loops: CDR1 LNHDA, CDR2 SQIVND (reference sequence). CDR3 size: 15 residues. Losses at the gene ends were 4 bases for V and 7 bases for J; bases not matched to a gene: 9. The CDR3 bases are TGTGCCAGTAGTACTAGCGGGAGGCCCTCTGGGGAGCAGTACTTC. Its translation is CASSTSGRPSGEQYF.

The chain combines TRBV30 with TRBJ2-1; 9 bases fit TRBD2. V shed 5 bases, J shed 0 bases, and the junction held 11 bases outside the gene matches. The CDR3 runs to 17 residues. Germline V gene sequence: CDR1 GTSNPN, CDR2 SVGIG (reference sequence). CDR3 DNA sequence: TGTGCCTGGGGGCTAGCGGGACCACCCAGCTCCTACAATGAGCAGTTCTTC. Its protein is CAWGLAGPPSSYNEQFF.

The chain is built from TRBV6-1 and TRBJ2-7; D uncertain. V shed 3 bases and J shed 1 base, with 4 bases lying between them. Germline V gives CDR1 MNHNS, CDR2 SASEGT. CDR3 length: 12 amino acids. The CDR3: CASSERSYEQYF. The CDR3, as DNA: TGTGCCAGCAGTGAGCGGTCCTACGAGCAGTACTTC.

For this clone: Different DNA sequences within this sample yield the same CDR3. The J gene is TRBJ1-1, the V gene TRBV7-9; 9 nucleotides agree with TRBD1. CDR3 length: 13 residues. Germline V lookup: CDR1 SEHNR, CDR2 FQNEAQ (reference sequence). V gave up 5 bases and J gave up 4 bases; unmatched junction bases: 2. CDR3 coding DNA: TGTGCCAGCAGCCCGACAGGGGGCACTGAAGCTTTCTTT. This codes for CASSPTGGTEAFF.

A word on this clone: The junction differs from germline at one of its ends, possibly a read error. The V call is TRBV7-9, the J call TRBJ1-1; 8 positions agree with TRBD1. Per the germline V gene, CDR1 is SEHNR and CDR2 is FQNEAQ (reference sequence). The CDR3 runs to 14 residues. The CDR3 DNA sequence: TGTTCCAGCAGCGGACAGGGCGAGAGGGCTGAAGCTTTCTTT. This codes for CSSSGQGERAEAFF.

The chain recombines TRBV10-3 with TRBJ2-3, with TRBD2 identical over 11 bases. CDR1 ENHRY and CDR2 SYGVKD come from the germline V gene. The CDR3 covers 15 residues. Trimming took 7 bases from V and 2 from J; bases not matched to a gene: 5. The CDR3 loop is CAITQTSGVTDTQYF. The CDR3 DNA follows: TGTGCCATCACCCAGACTAGCGGGGTCACAGATACGCAGTATTTT.

The chain joins TRBV10-2 to TRBJ1-2, with 7 bases lining up with TRBD1. The CDR3 sequence is 14 residues long. Germline lookup yields CDR1 WSHSY and CDR2 SAAADI. The ends lost 6 bases at V and 3 bases at J; junction bases unmatched: 7. The CDR3 DNA reads as TGCGCCAGCAGGACAGGGCCCATGGACTATGGCTACACCTTC. Protein: CASRTGPMDYGYTF.

This clone showed up just a few times. The chain couples TRBV19 to TRBJ2-2; D is perhaps TRBD2 (6 bases). Trimming removed 3 bases at V and 5 bases at J, with 7 bases between. The germline CDR1 and CDR2 sequences are LNHDA and SQIVND (reference sequence). The length of the CDR3 is 13 residues. CDR3 bases: TGTGCCAGTAGTATGGGAGGTACCGGGGAGCTGTTTTTT. This gives the protein CASSMGGTGELFF.

CDR3 DNA sequence: TGTGCCAGCAGTTTATTAGGGGGGGCGGACAATGAGCAGTTCTTC. Translation gives CASSLLGGADNEQFF. This chain uses TRBV27 with TRBJ2-1, with D perhaps TRBD2 (7 bases). Per the germline V gene, CDR1 is MNHEY and CDR2 is SMNVEV (reference sequence). The CDR3 loop spans 15 amino acids. Trimming removed 1 base from V and 5 bases from J, with 12 bases in between.

This clone occurred a few times. The rearrangement uses TRBV5-1 and TRBJ2-7; D possibly corresponds to TRBD1 (6 bases). Germline V lookup: CDR1 SGHRS, CDR2 YFSETQ. Deletions cut 3 bases from V and 6 bases from J, with 16 bases between. The CDR3 covers 14 residues. CDR3 coding DNA: TGCGCCAGCAGCTCCCATCTACAGGGCGGCGAGCAGTACTTC. Its protein is CASSSHLQGGEQYF.

The chain uses TRBV5-1 and TRBJ2-5; 8 bases line up with TRBD1. Germline loops: CDR1 SGHRS, CDR2 YFSETQ. The CDR3 is 16 amino acids. The V segment lost 0 bases and the J segment 1 base; nucleotides outside the gene matches: 5. CDR3 nucleotides: TGCGCCAGCAGCTTGGCCTCAGGGGGCTTCCAAGAGACCCAGTACTTC. This translates into CASSLASGGFQETQYF.